This T cell receptor beta chain was sequenced for a study of CD8 T cells in ankylosing spondylitis. Study-level findings and limits: Past studies reported some motif variants in reactive arthritis synovial fluid and blood. Disease-linked clones bore a CD8+ phenotype and were relatively rare in peripheral blood.

Scientists made TCR beta libraries using quantitative 5'-RACE with molecular barcodes. A single record per CDR3 protein comes from TCRdb applying MiXCR to the 5' RACE reads. Of about 250,000 distinct CDR3 sequences listed, 7% to 10% are singletons. Trimming left V 5 bases short and J 1 base short, with 12 bases between. The V gene's germline CDR1 is DFQATT and CDR2 SNEGSKA (reference sequence). CDR3 length: 13 residues. This clonotype was detected once. Its target is unknown. The source is a female donor with ankylosing spondylitis or in good health (not recorded which). The material sequenced was blood, either unsorted or a sorted T cell fraction (not recorded which). The rearrangement joins TRBV20-1 to TRBJ2-7, with D perhaps TRBD2 (5 bases). This CDR3 is CSARLDSSYEQYF. DNA for the CDR3: TGCAGTGCTCGGTTGGACTCTTCCTACGAGCAGTACTTC.